This T cell receptor beta chain was identified in a study of shared clonotypes between healthy human individuals. General study findings and limits: Sampling used blood alone; tissue repertoires probably differ. Clonotype sharing among donors, it was expected, would be affected by sequencing depth.

J was trimmed by 2 bases and V by 5 bases; bases with no gene match: 7. The germline V gene has CDR1 SGHAT and CDR2 FQNNGV. The CDR3 totals 15 residues. Sequencing was performed with immunoSEQ multiplex PCR; in TCRdb, only in-frame clones are kept and a portion is missing. The sample contains 550,000 to 600,000 clones, around three quarters of which appear only once. Concerning this clone itself: Its cognate antigen is unknown.

Those who donated were healthy HIV-negative adults, with no recent acute infections or vaccinations reported. The sample taken for sequencing was PBMCs. This receptor was taken from a woman aged 40 to 49 in good health. Some clones in this sample may be carry-over from other donors' samples. The chain recombines TRBV11-2 with TRBJ2-7, with 9 bases fitting TRBD2. The CDR3 spells CASSQGLALTYEQYF. The CDR3 bases are TGTGCCAGCAGCCAGGGACTAGCACTGACCTACGAGCAGTACTTC.